This TCR beta chain was documented in a study of cytomegalovirus exposure and HLA in healthy donors. The PCR was carried out with 60 Vbeta primers and 13 Jbeta primers. Assay used: immunoSEQ multiplex PCR; TCRdb lists only in-frame clones, some missing. The sample holds 150,000 to 200,000 clones, approximately 88% seen once. Overall study findings and caveats: In an earlier analysis, productive rearrangement rates for most beta V segments clustered near 87% or 30%.

V shed 5 bases and J shed 0 bases, with 14 bases lying between them. The CDR3 extends over 15 amino acids. Germline CDR1 ENHRY, CDR2 SYGVKD. As for this clone: Its antigen remains unidentified.

Sequenced material: PBMCs. The sequence was collected from a woman younger than 35 in good health and CMV-seronegative. The chain combines TRBV10-3 with TRBJ2-7; maybe TRBD2 (6 bases). In DNA form, the CDR3 reads TGTGCCATCAGTCGGCCGGGACTTTACTCCTACGAGCAGTACTTC. Translating gives CAISRPGLYSYEQYF.